Here is one TCR beta chain with its context. It was with a sample-barcoded 5' primer and a J-beta primer mix that a second PCR of about 7 to 12 cycles was run. TCRdb redid the calling of the 5' RACE reads with MiXCR, one entry per CDR3 protein. The sample has about 650,000 distinct CDR3 sequences, 52% seen once. From germline, CDR1 is LGHDT and CDR2 YNNKEL (reference sequence). Trimming took off 6 bases at V and 7 bases at J, with 14 bases between the two ends. CDR3 size: 13 residues. This sample was taken from a study of blood T cells in healthy people across ages. J is TRBJ2-3 and V is TRBV3-1; tentatively, D is TRBD2 (6 bases). This TCR derives from a woman aged 80 or over in good health. The sample was blood. The CDR3 protein is CASSPGEPHTQYF. In DNA form, the CDR3 reads TGTGCCAGCAGTCCGGGGGAGCCACATACGCAGTATTTT.